Presented here are 3 T cell receptor beta chains from one specimen sequenced in a study of T cell responses to AZD1222 COVID-19 vaccine. This table comes from immunoSEQ multiplex PCR, and its TCRdb copy is limited to in-frame clones, with some not included. The sample contains 150,000 to 200,000 clones, 85% to 95% of which appear only once. The sample here was peripheral blood, taken on day 0 of AZD1222 vaccination. The receptors originated from an adult in good health.

The J gene is TRBJ2-3, the V gene TRBV11-3; TRBD2 is a possible D gene (5 bases). The germline gives CDR1 SGHNT, CDR2 YENEEA. There are 12 residues in the CDR3. V was cut by 4 bases and J by 6 bases, with 8 bases left in between. This chain's CDR3 is CASSSQRDTQYF. CDR3 in DNA: TGTGCCAGCAGCTCACAGCGGGATACGCAGTATTTT.

V and J are TRBV5-1 and TRBJ1-5; 8 positions agree with TRBD1. The germline V gene has CDR1 SGHRS and CDR2 YFSETQ. The CDR3 sequence is 14 residues long. J was trimmed by 7 bases and V by 4 bases; bases with no gene match: 7. As DNA, the CDR3 is TGCGCCAGCAGCCCCGACAGGGGAGACCAGCCCCAGCATTTT. Translation: CASSPDRGDQPQHF.

The V call is TRBV7-2, the J call TRBJ2-2; D might be TRBD1 (6 bases). Germline V gene lookup returns CDR1 SGHTA and CDR2 FQGNSA. CDR3 size: 16 residues. Trimming took off 5 bases at V and 2 bases at J, with 15 bases between the two ends. The CDR3: CASSITGPGNTGELFF. CDR3 nucleotide sequence: TGTGCCAGCAGCATTACAGGGCCCGGTAACACCGGGGAGCTGTTTTTT.